These T cell receptor beta chains were read from a single sample in a study of shared clonotypes between healthy human individuals. Clones were read by immunoSEQ multiplex PCR, and TCRdb kept only the in-frame ones, dropping some. The data show around 2.1 million clones, under 97% seen once. The specimen sequenced was naive CD4+ T cells sorted from blood. The receptors come from a man aged 18 to 30 in good health. Each CDR3 is given with its conserved first and last residue. Each record gives: clone size, V gene, D gene, CDR3 length, J gene, CDR3 protein, CDR3 DNA. D genes are given only for firm matches. Size is stated for part of the rows, as once, few or many counts, or as a class when the clone is expanded.

clone_size: once; v_call: TRBV5-3; d_call: TRBD1; cdr3_length: 15; j_call: TRBJ1-5; cdr3_aa: CARSLPGQFNQPQHF; cdr3_nt: TGTGCCAGAAGCTTACCGGGACAGTTCAATCAGCCCCAGCATTTT
clone_size: NA; v_call: TRBV14; d_call: TRBD2; cdr3_length: 16; j_call: TRBJ2-5; cdr3_aa: CASSQGRLAGVETQYF; cdr3_nt: TGTGCCAGCAGCCAAGGTCGACTAGCGGGGGTGGAGACCCAGTACTTC
clone_size: NA; v_call: TRBV5-6; d_call: TRBD1; cdr3_length: 13; j_call: TRBJ1-5; cdr3_aa: CASSGRGNQPQHF; cdr3_nt: TGTGCCAGCAGCGGCAGGGGGAACCAGCCCCAGCATTTT
clone_size: NA; v_call: TRBV30; d_call: NA; cdr3_length: 17; j_call: TRBJ1-5; cdr3_aa: CAWSGGTADLSNQPQHF; cdr3_nt: TGTGCCTGGAGTGGGGGTACCGCTGATCTTAGCAATCAGCCCCAGCATTTT
clone_size: NA; v_call: TRBV10-3; d_call: TRBD1; cdr3_length: 15; j_call: TRBJ1-5; cdr3_aa: CAISPGGGSNQPQHF; cdr3_nt: TGTGCCATCAGCCCAGGGGGCGGGAGCAATCAGCCCCAGCATTTT
clone_size: once; v_call: TRBV30; d_call: NA; cdr3_length: 16; j_call: TRBJ1-5; cdr3_aa: CAWSETDRPSNQPQHF; cdr3_nt: TGTGCCTGGAGTGAGACCGACAGGCCTAGCAATCAGCCCCAGCATTTT
clone_size: NA; v_call: TRBV5-1; d_call: NA; cdr3_length: 15; j_call: TRBJ2-2; cdr3_aa: CASGVTRTNTGELFF; cdr3_nt: TGCGCCAGCGGGGTAACTCGGACGAACACCGGGGAGCTGTTTTTT
clone_size: NA; v_call: TRBV6-5; d_call: NA; cdr3_length: 16; j_call: TRBJ2-5; cdr3_aa: CASSYSPMGPQETQYF; cdr3_nt: TGTGCCAGCAGTTACTCGCCCATGGGTCCCCAAGAGACCCAGTACTTC
clone_size: NA; v_call: TRBV5-1; d_call: NA; cdr3_length: 14; j_call: TRBJ1-4; cdr3_aa: CASRSQGLNEKLFF; cdr3_nt: TGCGCCAGCAGGTCACAGGGCCTTAATGAAAAACTGTTTTTT
clone_size: once; v_call: TRBV28; d_call: NA; cdr3_length: 16; j_call: TRBJ1-2; cdr3_aa: CASSFPEGFGSYGYTF; cdr3_nt: TGTGCCAGCAGTTTCCCCGAGGGGTTTGGATCTTATGGCTACACCTTC
clone_size: NA; v_call: TRBV2; d_call: NA; cdr3_length: 13; j_call: TRBJ1-1; cdr3_aa: CASSLGQNTEAFF; cdr3_nt: TGTGCCAGCAGCCTAGGGCAGAACACTGAAGCTTTCTTT
clone_size: NA; v_call: TRBV28; d_call: TRBD1; cdr3_length: 15; j_call: TRBJ1-4; cdr3_aa: CASSRDRGQGEKLFF; cdr3_nt: TGTGCCAGCAGCCGTGACAGGGGGCAGGGTGAAAAACTGTTTTTT
clone_size: NA; v_call: TRBV7-8; d_call: NA; cdr3_length: 16; j_call: TRBJ1-3; cdr3_aa: CASSLEGAVVGNTIYF; cdr3_nt: TGTGCCAGCAGCTTAGAAGGGGCCGTCGTTGGAAACACCATATATTTT